This section outlines one TCR beta chain sequence together with its context. The repertoire was sequenced with immunoSEQ multiplex PCR; TCRdb's copy has only in-frame clones and lacks some. The profile shows around 160,000 clones, 88% of them singletons. This entry is derived from a study of lymphopenia after photon versus proton radiotherapy. Specimen: peripheral blood, collected from a patient treated with photon-based radiotherapy. This receptor was obtained from a man in his fifties or sixties with gastric cancer.

CDR3 sequence (DNA): TGTGCCAGCAGTTTATCTAGCCCGGGCTACGAGCAGTACTTC. It yields the protein CASSLSSPGYEQYF. The V and J genes are TRBV28 and TRBJ2-7, with a tentative D call TRBD2 (5 bases). Trimming removed 1 base from V and 3 bases from J, with 10 bases in between. There are 14 residues in the CDR3. CDR1 MDHEN and CDR2 SYDVKM come from the germline V gene.